This T cell receptor beta chain was sequenced for a study of CD8 T cells in Susac syndrome. There are 14 residues in the CDR3. Looked up from germline, CDR1 is LNHNV and CDR2 is YYDKDF (reference sequence). Trimming cost V 0 bases and J 7 bases, with 10 bases left between them. The authors reverse transcribed roughly 0.5 to 1 ug RNA with random hexamers. TCRdb re-derived calls from the immunoSEQ multiplex PCR reads in MiXCR, one entry per CDR3 protein. The profile shows tens of thousands of distinct CDR3 sequences, 80% to 95% of them singletons. The receptor's source is a human donor in good health. Sequenced input: CD8+ T cells from PBMCs. The rearrangement uses TRBV15 and TRBJ1-5; no reliable D call. This CDR3 reads CATSREGFRQPQHF. In DNA form, the CDR3 reads TGTGCCACCAGCAGAGAGGGTTTTAGGCAGCCCCAGCATTTT.